The 2 T cell receptor beta chains below come from one sample, sequenced in a study of blood T cells in healthy people across ages. The use of a sample-barcoded 5' primer and a J-beta primer mix characterized a second PCR of about 6 to 12 cycles. TCRdb ran MiXCR on the 5' RACE reads and lists one entry per CDR3 protein. This repertoire shows about 1.1 million distinct CDR3 sequences, around two fifths found once; its top ten account for about an eighth. The specimen sequenced was blood. All receptors derive from a young man in good health.

This clonotype showed up many times. This chain joins TRBV29-1 and TRBJ1-2; a possible D gene is TRBD1 (5 bases). The germline gives CDR1 SQVTM, CDR2 ANQGSEA. This CDR3 has 11 residues. Trimming removed 2 bases from V and 4 bases from J, with 5 bases in between. The CDR3, as DNA: TGCAGCGTTGAACAGGGCTATGGCTACACCTTC. This codes for CSVEQGYGYTF.

A few counts support this clonotype. The chain has TRBV12-3 or TRBV12-4 and TRBJ2-3, with 9 bases fitting TRBD1. The CDR3 is 16 amino acids. V dropped 5 bases and J dropped 4; count of bases not matched to a gene: 10. CDR3 in DNA: TGTGCCAGCAGTCTCCGGACAGGGGAGGTCGCAGATACGCAGTATTTT. Its translation is CASSLRTGEVADTQYF.